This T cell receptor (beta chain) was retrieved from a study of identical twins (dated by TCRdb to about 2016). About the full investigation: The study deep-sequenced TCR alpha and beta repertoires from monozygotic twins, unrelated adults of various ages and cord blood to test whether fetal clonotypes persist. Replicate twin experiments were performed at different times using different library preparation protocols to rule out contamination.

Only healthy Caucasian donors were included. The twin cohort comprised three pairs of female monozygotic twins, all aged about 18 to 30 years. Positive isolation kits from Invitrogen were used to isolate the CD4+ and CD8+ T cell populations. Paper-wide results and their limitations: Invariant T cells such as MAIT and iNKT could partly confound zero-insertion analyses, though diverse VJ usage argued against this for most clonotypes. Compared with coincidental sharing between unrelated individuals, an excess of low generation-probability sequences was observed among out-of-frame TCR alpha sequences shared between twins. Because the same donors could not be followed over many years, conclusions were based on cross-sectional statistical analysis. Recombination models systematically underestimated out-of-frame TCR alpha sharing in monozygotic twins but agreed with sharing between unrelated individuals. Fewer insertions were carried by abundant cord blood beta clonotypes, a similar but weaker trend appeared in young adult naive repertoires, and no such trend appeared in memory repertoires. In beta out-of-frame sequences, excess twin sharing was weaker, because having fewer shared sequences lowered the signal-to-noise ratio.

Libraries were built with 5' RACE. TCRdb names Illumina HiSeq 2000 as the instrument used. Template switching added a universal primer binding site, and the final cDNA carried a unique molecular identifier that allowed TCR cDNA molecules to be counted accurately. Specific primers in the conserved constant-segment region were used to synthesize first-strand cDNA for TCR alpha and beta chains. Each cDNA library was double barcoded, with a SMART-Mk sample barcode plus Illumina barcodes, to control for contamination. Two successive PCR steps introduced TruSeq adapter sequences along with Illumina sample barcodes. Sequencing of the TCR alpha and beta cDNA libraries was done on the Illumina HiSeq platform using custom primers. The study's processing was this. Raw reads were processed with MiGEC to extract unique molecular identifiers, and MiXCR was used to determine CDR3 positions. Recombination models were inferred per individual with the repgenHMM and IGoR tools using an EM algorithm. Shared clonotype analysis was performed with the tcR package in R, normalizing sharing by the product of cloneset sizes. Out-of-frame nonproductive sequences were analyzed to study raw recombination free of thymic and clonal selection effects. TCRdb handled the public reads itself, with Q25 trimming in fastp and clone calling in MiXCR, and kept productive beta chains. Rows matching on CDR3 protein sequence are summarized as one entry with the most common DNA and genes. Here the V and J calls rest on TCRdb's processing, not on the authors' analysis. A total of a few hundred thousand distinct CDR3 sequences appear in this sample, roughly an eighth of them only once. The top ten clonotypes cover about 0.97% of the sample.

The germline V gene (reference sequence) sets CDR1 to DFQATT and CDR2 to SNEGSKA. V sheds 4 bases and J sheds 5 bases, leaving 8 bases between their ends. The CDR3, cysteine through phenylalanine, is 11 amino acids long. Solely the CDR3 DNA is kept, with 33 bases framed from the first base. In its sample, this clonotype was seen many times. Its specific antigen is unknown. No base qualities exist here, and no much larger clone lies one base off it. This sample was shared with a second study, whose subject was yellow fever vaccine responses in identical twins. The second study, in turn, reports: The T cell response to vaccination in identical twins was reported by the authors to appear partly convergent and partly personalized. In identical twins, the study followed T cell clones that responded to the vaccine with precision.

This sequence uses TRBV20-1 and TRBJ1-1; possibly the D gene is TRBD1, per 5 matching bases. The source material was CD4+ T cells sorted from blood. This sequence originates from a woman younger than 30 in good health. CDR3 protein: CSATGSTEAFF. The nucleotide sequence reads TGCAGTGCTACAGGGTCTACTGAAGCTTTCTTT.